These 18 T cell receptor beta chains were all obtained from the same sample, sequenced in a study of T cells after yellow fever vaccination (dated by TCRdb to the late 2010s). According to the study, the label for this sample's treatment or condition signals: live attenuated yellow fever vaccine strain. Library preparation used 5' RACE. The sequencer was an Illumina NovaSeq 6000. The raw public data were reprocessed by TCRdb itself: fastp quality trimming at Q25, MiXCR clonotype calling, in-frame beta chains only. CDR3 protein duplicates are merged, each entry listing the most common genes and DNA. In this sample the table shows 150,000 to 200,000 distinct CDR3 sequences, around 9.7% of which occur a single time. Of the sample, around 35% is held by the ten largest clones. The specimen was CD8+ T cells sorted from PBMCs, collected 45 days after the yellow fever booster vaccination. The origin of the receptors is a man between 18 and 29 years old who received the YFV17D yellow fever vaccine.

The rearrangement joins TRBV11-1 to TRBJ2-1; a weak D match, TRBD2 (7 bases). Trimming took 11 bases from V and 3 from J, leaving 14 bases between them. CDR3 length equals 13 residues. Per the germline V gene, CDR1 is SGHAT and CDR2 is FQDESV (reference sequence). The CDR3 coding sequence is TGTGCCCTCGGGGGGCTAGGCTACAATGAGCAGTTCTTC. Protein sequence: CALGGLGYNEQFF.

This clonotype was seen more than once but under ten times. DNA of the CDR3: TGTGCCAGCAGCCAAGACAGGGGAGTTGAAGCTTTCTTT. Its translation: CASSQDRGVEAFF. This rearrangement joins TRBV9 to TRBJ1-1, with 8 bases aligning to TRBD1. This CDR3 comprises 13 residues. Germline V gene data show CDR1 as SGDLS and CDR2 as YYNGEE. Trimming at V came to 4 bases and at J to 7 bases, leaving 6 bases not matched to a gene.

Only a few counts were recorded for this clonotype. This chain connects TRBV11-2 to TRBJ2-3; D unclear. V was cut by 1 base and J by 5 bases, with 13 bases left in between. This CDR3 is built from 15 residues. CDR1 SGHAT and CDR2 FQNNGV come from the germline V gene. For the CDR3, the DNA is TGTGCCAGCAGCTTAGCCGCCTTTAGAGGAGATACGCAGTATTTT. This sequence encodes CASSLAAFRGDTQYF.

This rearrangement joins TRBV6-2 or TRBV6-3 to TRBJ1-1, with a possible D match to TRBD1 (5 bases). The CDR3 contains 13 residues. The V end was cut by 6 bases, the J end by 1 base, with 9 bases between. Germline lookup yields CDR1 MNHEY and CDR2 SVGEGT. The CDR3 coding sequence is TGTGCCAGCAGGCCGACAGCGAACACTGAAGCTTTCTTT. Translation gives CASRPTANTEAFF.

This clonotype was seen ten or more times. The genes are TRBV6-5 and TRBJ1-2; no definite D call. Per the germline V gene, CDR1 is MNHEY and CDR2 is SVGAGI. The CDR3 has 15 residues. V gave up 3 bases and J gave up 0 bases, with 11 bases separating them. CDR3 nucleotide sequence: TGTGCCAGCAGTTATCGTCGGGTAGCTAACTATGGCTACACCTTC. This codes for CASSYRRVANYGYTF.

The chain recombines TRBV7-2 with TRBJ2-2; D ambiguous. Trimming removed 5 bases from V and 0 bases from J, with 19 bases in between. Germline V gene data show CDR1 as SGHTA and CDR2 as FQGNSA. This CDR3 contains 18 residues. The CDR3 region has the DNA TGTGCCAGCAGCACCCTAGAAGCGAACTACGCGAACACCGGGGAGCTGTTTTTT. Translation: CASSTLEANYANTGELFF.

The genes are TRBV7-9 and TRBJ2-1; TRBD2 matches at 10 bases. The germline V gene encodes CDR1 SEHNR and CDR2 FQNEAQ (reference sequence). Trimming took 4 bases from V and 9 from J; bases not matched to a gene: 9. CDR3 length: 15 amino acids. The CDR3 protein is CASSSKAGGYSEQFF. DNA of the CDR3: TGTGCCAGCAGCTCCAAAGCGGGGGGGTATAGTGAGCAGTTCTTC.

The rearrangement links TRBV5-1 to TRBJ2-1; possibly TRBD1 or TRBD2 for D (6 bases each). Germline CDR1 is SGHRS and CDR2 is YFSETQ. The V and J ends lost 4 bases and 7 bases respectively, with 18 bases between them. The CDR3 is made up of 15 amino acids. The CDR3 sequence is CASSLSGGSGNEQFF. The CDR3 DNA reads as TGCGCCAGCAGCCTGTCCGGGGGCAGTGGGAATGAGCAGTTCTTC.

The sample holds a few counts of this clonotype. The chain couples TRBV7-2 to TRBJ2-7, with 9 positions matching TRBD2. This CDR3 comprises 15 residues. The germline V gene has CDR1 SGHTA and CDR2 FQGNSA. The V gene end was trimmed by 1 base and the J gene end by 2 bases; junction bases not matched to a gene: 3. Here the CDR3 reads CASSLVAGVTYEQYF. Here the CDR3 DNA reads TGTGCCAGCAGCTTAGTAGCGGGGGTTACCTACGAGCAGTACTTC.

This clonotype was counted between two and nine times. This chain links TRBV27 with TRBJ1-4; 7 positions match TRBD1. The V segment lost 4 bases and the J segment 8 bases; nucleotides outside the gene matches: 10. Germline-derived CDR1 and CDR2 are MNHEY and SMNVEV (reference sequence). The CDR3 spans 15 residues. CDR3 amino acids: CASSSDRVAGEKLFF. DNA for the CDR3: TGTGCCAGCAGTTCCGACAGGGTGGCTGGGGAAAAACTGTTTTTT.

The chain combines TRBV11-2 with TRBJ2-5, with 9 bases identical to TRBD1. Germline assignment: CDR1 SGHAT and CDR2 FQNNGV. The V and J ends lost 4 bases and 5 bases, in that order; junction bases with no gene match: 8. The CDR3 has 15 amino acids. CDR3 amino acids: CASSSGTGGKETQYF. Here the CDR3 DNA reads TGTGCCAGCAGCTCCGGAACAGGGGGCAAGGAGACCCAGTACTTC.

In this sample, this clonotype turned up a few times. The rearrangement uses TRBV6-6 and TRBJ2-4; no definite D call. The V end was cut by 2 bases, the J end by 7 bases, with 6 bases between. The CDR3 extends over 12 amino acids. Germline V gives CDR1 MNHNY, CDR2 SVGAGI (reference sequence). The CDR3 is CASSYGENIQYF. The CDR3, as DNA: TGTGCCAGCAGTTACGGAGAGAACATTCAGTACTTC.

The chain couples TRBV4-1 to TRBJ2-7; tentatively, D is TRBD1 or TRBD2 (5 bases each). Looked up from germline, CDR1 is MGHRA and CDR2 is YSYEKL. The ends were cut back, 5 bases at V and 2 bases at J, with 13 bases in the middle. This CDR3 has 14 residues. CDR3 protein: CASSVRDRAYEQYF. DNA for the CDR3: TGCGCCAGCAGCGTCCGGGACCGTGCCTACGAGCAGTACTTC.

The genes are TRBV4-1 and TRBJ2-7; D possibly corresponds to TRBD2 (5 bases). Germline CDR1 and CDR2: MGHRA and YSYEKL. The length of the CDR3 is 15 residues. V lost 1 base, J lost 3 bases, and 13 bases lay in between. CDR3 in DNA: TGCGCCAGCAGCCAAGGTTCAGCGGAGCACTACGAGCAGTACGTC. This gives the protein CASSQGSAEHYEQYV.

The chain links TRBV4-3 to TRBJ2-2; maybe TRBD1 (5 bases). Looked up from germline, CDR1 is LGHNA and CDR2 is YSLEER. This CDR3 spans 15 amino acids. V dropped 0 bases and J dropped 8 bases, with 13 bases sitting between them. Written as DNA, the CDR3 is TGCGCCAGCAGCCAAGATTCAGGGCCCCGGGGGGAGCTGTTTTTT. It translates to CASSQDSGPRGELFF.

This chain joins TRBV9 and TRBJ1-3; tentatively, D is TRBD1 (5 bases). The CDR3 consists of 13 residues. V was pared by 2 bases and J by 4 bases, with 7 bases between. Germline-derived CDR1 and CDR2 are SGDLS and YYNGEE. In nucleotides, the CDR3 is TGTGCCAGCAGCGTTCAGGGAGGAAACACCATATATTTT. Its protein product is CASSVQGGNTIYF.

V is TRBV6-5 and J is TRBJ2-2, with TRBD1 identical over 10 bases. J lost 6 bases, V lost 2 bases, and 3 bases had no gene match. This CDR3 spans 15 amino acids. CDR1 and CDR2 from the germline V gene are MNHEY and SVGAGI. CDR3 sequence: CASSYLGQGPGELFF. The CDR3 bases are TGTGCCAGCAGTTACCTGGGACAGGGGCCCGGGGAGCTGTTTTTT.

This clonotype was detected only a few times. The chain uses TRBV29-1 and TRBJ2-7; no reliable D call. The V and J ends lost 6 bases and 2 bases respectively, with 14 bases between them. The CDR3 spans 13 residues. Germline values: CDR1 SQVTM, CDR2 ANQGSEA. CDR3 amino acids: CSVSGDFTYEQYF. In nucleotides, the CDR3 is TGCAGCGTATCGGGTGACTTCACCTACGAGCAGTACTTC.